One sample yielded the 10 T cell receptor beta chains listed below, sequenced in a study of blood T cell repertoires in COVID-19. Sequenced by immunoSEQ multiplex PCR; TCRdb stores in-frame clones only, minus some. Altogether about 370,000 clones are present, roughly nine tenths being singletons, with the ten largest covering around 3%. Sequences were obtained from peripheral blood. These receptors originate from a woman aged 25 to 39 with COVID-19, enrolled during active disease.

V is TRBV7-9 and J is TRBJ2-2; 8 bases are a match to TRBD2. The CDR3 runs to 18 residues. V shed 0 bases, J shed 3 bases, and the junction held 9 bases outside the gene matches. Germline CDR1 SEHNR, CDR2 FQNEAQ (reference sequence). Written as DNA, the CDR3 is TGTGCCAGCAGCTTAGCTTACGGCGGGGGGCAAGACACCGGGGAGCTGTTTTTT. The encoded protein is CASSLAYGGGQDTGELFF.

The chain carries TRBV2 and TRBJ2-5; TRBD1 matches at 7 bases. The CDR3 covers 14 residues. Germline trimming cut 7 bases from V and 5 bases from J; bases unmatched to any gene: 10. CDR1 and CDR2 (germline): SNHLY, FYNNEI. CDR3 bases: TGTGCCAGCACCGAGGGGGCCACCACGGAGACCCAGTACTTC. It encodes CASTEGATTETQYF.

The rearrangement links TRBV4-1 to TRBJ2-1; TRBD2 matches 14 bases. The CDR3 runs 18 residues. The ends lost 4 bases at V and 0 bases at J; junction bases unmatched: 5. CDR1 MGHRA and CDR2 YSYEKL come from the germline V gene. The CDR3 nucleotides are TGCGCCAGCAGCCCAGGGACTAGCGGGGGTTTCTCCTACAATGAGCAGTTCTTC. This gives the protein CASSPGTSGGFSYNEQFF.

The chain couples TRBV6-6 to TRBJ2-7, with 7 bases aligning to TRBD2. Trimming at V came to 2 bases and at J to 6 bases, leaving 10 bases not matched to a gene. This CDR3 spans 15 amino acids. Germline CDR1 is MNHNY and CDR2 is SVGAGI (reference sequence). In DNA, the CDR3 is TGTGCCAGCAGTTACAAGATGGGGGAGGGTGGCGAGCAGTACGTC. It translates to CASSYKMGEGGEQYV.

This chain connects TRBV6-2 or TRBV6-3 to TRBJ1-1; no firm D call. This CDR3 contains 14 residues. Germline-derived CDR1 and CDR2 are MNHEY and SVGEGT. V lost 5 bases and J 1 base, leaving 11 bases between the germline ends. The CDR3 protein is CASSNPRQNTEAFF. The CDR3, as DNA: TGTGCCAGCAGTAACCCAAGACAGAACACTGAAGCTTTCTTT.

V and J are TRBV7-2 and TRBJ2-5, with 13 bases fitting TRBD2. The V gene's germline CDR1 is SGHTA and CDR2 FQGNSA. J was trimmed by 2 bases and V by 5 bases; bases with no gene match: 5. There are 16 residues in the CDR3. CDR3 sequence reads: CASSPTSGGRQETQYF. The CDR3 DNA is TGTGCCAGCAGCCCGACTAGCGGGGGGCGGCAAGAGACCCAGTACTTC.

The chain couples TRBV27 to TRBJ1-6; 10 bases are shared with TRBD1. Looked up from germline, CDR1 is MNHEY and CDR2 is SMNVEV (reference sequence). Germline trimming cut 6 bases from V and 7 bases from J; bases unmatched to any gene: 3. The length of the CDR3 is 14 residues. This CDR3 is CASSRDRGNSPLHF. The DNA for the CDR3 is TGTGCCAGCAGCCGGGACAGGGGAAATTCACCCCTCCACTTT.

The chain couples TRBV4-1 to TRBJ1-1, with TRBD1 as a possible D gene (6 bases). The V end was cut by 8 bases, the J end by 4 bases, with 17 bases between. CDR3 length equals 14 residues. Germline V CDR1 and CDR2: MGHRA, YSYEKL. The CDR3 reads CASRFKRGSTEAFF. The CDR3 nucleotides read TGCGCCAGCCGCTTCAAAAGGGGGAGCACTGAAGCTTTCTTT.

This clone was seen a single time. The chain couples TRBV27 to TRBJ2-2, with 8 positions matching TRBD2. This CDR3 spans 17 amino acids. The V segment lost 5 bases and the J segment 4 bases; nucleotides outside the gene matches: 12. Germline V gene sequence: CDR1 MNHEY, CDR2 SMNVEV (reference sequence). CDR3 sequence: CASSPWTSPGITGELFF. The CDR3 DNA is TGTGCCAGCAGTCCTTGGACTAGCCCTGGGATCACCGGGGAGCTGTTTTTT.

This chain connects TRBV10-1 to TRBJ1-2, with D uncertain. Trimming took 6 bases from V and 8 from J, leaving 13 bases between them. The CDR3 runs 12 residues. CDR1 and CDR2 from the germline V gene are WNHNN and SYGVQD (reference sequence). In DNA, the CDR3 is TGCGCCAGCAGCGAGACGGGTCGGGGCTACACCTTC. This translates into CASSETGRGYTF.